A selection of T cell receptor beta chains follows, all from one sample in a study of neurological immune-mediated disorders. MiXCR, applied by TCRdb to the 5' RACE reads, yields one record per CDR3 protein. The sample holds about 76,000 distinct CDR3 sequences, 17% seen once. The sequencing input was PBMCs. The receptors originated from a woman in her 40s in good health. Both conserved end residues are part of each CDR3. The size of a clone is reported for some rows only, either as once, few or many, or as a class for expanded clones.

clone_size,cdr3_length,j_call,v_call,cdr3_aa
many,16,TRBJ2-1,TRBV7-9,CASSHWEGGSYNEQFF
many,13,TRBJ2-1,TRBV20-1,CSARVWDSNEQFF
many,13,TRBJ2-3,TRBV7-2,CASSRDGMGDQYF
many,12,TRBJ2-3,TRBV7-2,CASSLGSGAQYF
.,13,TRBJ2-5,TRBV12-3/TRBV12-4,CASSPSGPETQYF
many,16,TRBJ2-3,TRBV7-8,CASSSKQRGPGDTQYF
many,16,TRBJ2-3,TRBV12-3/TRBV12-4,CASSLGGGLATDTQYF
many,14,TRBJ1-5,TRBV20-1,CSARWQGSFQPQHF
many,16,TRBJ2-5,TRBV7-3,CASSLQPGLAGETQYF
many,14,TRBJ2-5,TRBV20-1,CSARTGSREETQYF
.,12,TRBJ1-5,TRBV6-5,CASSYSGGPQHF
many,19,TRBJ2-1,TRBV20-1,CSARVGSGGTRSSYNEQFF
many,13,TRBJ2-4,TRBV20-1,CSAIDRDRYIQYF
.,16,TRBJ2-7,TRBV6-1,CASLSGLLDRLYEQYF
many,13,TRBJ1-4,TRBV28,CASSGSFNEKLFF
few,12,TRBJ1-3,TRBV20-1,CSSGTQGNTIYF
many,14,TRBJ1-5,TRBV27,CASSFGGQGQPQHF
many,15,TRBJ1-5,TRBV6-2/TRBV6-3,CASSPTGVGNQPQHF
many,15,TRBJ1-2,TRBV7-9,CASSLLDRANYGYTF
once,15,TRBJ2-1,TRBV20-1,CSARVPGTANNEQFF
.,16,TRBJ2-5,TRBV9,CASSPTPSRGLETQYF
many,15,TRBJ1-1,TRBV12-5,CASGFERARQDEAFF
many,15,TRBJ2-1,TRBV20-1,CSASGVAVTYNEQFF
many,18,TRBJ1-2,TRBV18,CASSPPERQGRNAYGYTF
.,18,TRBJ1-5,TRBV4-2,CASSQVSGHSSGNQPQHF
.,14,TRBJ1-1,TRBV29-1,CSVGGGGFVTEAFF
many,18,TRBJ2-6,TRBV20-1,CSARDRRGLTIRANVLTF
many,14,TRBJ1-2,TRBV6-2/TRBV6-3,CASSIEQGSYGYTF
many,15,TRBJ2-5,TRBV7-2,CASSLSGGPQETQYF
many,16,TRBJ2-3,TRBV29-1,CSVDDIFAGGTDTQYF
many,14,TRBJ2-7,TRBV7-9,CASSPSWGSYEQYF